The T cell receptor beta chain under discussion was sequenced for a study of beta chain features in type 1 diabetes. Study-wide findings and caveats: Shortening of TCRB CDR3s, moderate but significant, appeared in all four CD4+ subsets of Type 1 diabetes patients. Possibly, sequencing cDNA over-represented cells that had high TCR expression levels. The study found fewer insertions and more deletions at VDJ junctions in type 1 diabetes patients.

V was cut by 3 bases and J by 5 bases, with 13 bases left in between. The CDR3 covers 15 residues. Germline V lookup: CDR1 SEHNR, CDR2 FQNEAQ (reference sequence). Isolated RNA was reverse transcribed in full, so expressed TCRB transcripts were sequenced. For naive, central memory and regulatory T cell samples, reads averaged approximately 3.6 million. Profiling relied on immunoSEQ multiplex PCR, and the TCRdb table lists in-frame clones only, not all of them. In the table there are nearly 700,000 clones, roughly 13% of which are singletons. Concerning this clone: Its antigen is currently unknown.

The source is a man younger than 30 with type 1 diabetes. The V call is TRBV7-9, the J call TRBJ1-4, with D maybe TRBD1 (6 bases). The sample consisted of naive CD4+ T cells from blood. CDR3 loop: CASSFVWGANEKLFF. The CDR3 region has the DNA TGTGCCAGCAGCTTCGTATGGGGGGCGAATGAAAAACTGTTTTTT.